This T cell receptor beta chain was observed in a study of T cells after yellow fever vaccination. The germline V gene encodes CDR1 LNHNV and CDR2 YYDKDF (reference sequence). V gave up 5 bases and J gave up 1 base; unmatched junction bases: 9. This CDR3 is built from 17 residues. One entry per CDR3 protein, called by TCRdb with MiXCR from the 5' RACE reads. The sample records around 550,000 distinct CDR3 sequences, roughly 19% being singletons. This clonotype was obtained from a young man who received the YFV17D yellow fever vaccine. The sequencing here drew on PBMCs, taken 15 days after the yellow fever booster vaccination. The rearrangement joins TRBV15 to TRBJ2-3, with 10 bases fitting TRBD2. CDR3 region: CATSARPSGSRTDTQYF. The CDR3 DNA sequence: TGTGCCACCAGCGCCCGTCCTAGCGGGAGCCGCACAGATACGCAGTATTTT. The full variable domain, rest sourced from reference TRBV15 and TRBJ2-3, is DAMVIQNPRYQVTQFGKPVTLSCSQTLNHNVMYWYQQKSSQAPKLLFHYYDKDFNNEADTPDNFQSRRPNTSFCFLDIRSPGLGDTAMYLCATSARPSGSRTDTQYFGPGTRLTVL.